This T cell receptor (beta chain) emerged from a study of T cells in localized non-small cell lung cancer. Study results and limitations: Among the tissues sampled, uninvolved adjacent lung had the highest T cell clonality, above tumor. Investigators sequenced only a single tumor region, leaving heterogeneity possible. Adjacent lung was found to contain a median approximately 62 of the top 100 tumor clones. Longer overall survival associated with higher blood T cell density; shorter survival with higher adjacent-lung clonality.

A remark on this clone: Its antigen is undetermined.

There are 17 residues in the CDR3. Trimming took 5 bases from V and 5 from J, leaving 23 bases between them. CDR1 is SGHRS, CDR2 YFSETQ, per germline. This table comes from immunoSEQ multiplex PCR, and its TCRdb copy is limited to in-frame clones, with some not included. The sample contains 8,500 to 13,000 clones, 70% to 85% of which appear only once. The rearrangement links TRBV5-1 to TRBJ1-5, with D perhaps TRBD1 (6 bases). Sequencing used peripheral blood, obtained before any cancer treatment. The TCR originated in a male donor at least 60 years old with stage I lung adenocarcinoma. CDR3 region: CASSSLSLAGVDQPQHF. The DNA for the CDR3 is TGCGCCAGCAGTTCCCTTTCGTTAGCAGGGGTGGATCAGCCCCAGCATTTT.